This record looks at one T cell receptor (beta chain) sequence and its context. The CDR3 length is 11 residues. Looked up from germline, CDR1 is SQVTM and CDR2 is ANQGSEA. The V gene lost 6 bases and the J gene lost 2 bases, with 6 bases spanning the gap. Profiled with immunoSEQ multiplex PCR; TCRdb holds only in-frame clones, not every one. The sample includes approximately 300,000 clones, over 90% of them seen just once. These data belong to a study of blood T cell repertoires in COVID-19. Sequencing was carried out using PBMCs or T cells enriched from blood (not recorded which). The source is a woman in her twenties or thirties who had been exposed to COVID-19. This rearrangement joins TRBV29-1 to TRBJ2-3; perhaps TRBD1 as D (5 bases). CDR3 residues: CSVDTTDTQYF. The DNA of the CDR3 is TGCAGCGTGGACACCACAGATACGCAGTATTTT.